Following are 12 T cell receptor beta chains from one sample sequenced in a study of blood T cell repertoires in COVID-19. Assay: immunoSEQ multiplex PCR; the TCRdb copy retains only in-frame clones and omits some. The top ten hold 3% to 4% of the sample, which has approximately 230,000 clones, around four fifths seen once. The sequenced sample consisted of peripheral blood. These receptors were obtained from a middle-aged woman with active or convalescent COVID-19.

The CDR3 nucleotides are TGTGCCAGCAGAAGGAGCTCCTATAATTCACCCCTCCACTTT. It specifies CASRRSSYNSPLHF. This chain joins TRBV6-5 and TRBJ1-6, with D hard to call. V gave up 6 bases and J gave up 0 bases, with 6 bases separating them. Germline V gene sequence: CDR1 MNHEY, CDR2 SVGAGI. The CDR3 spans 14 residues.

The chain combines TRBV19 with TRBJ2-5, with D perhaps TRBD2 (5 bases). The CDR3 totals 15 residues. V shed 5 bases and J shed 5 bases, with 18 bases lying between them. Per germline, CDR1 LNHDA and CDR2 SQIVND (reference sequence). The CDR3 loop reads CASSPGSRNGETQYF. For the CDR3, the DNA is TGTGCCAGTAGTCCGGGGTCCCGAAATGGGGAGACCCAGTACTTC.

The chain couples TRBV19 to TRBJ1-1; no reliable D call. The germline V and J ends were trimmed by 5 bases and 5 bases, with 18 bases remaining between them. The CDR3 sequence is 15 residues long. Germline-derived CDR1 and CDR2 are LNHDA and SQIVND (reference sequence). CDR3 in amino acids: CASSRDPDGDTEAFF. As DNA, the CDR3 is TGTGCCAGTAGTCGCGACCCTGACGGGGATACTGAAGCTTTCTTT.

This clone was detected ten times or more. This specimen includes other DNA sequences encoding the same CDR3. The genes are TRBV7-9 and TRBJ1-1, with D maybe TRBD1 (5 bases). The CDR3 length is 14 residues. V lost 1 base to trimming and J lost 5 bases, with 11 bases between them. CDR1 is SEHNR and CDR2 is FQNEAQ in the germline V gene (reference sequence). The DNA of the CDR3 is TGTGCCAGCAGCTTAGAAGGGGTCGGAACTGAAGCTTTCTTT. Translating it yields CASSLEGVGTEAFF.

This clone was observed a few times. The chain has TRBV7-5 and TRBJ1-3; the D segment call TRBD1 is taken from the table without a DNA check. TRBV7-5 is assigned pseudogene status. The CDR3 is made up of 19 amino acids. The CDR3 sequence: CVRSLGGTGDFDSGNTIYF. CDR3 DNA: TGTGTCAGAAGCTTGGGGGGGACAGGGGACTTCGACTCTGGAAACACCATATATTTT.

The CDR3 loop is CASSESTGSQYGYTF. In nucleotides, the CDR3 is TGTGCCAGCAGTGAATCGACAGGGAGCCAGTATGGCTACACCTTC. The chain joins TRBV2 to TRBJ1-2; 7 bases are a match to TRBD1. CDR1 and CDR2 (germline): SNHLY, FYNNEI. This CDR3 region has 15 residues. Germline trimming cut 2 bases from V and 5 bases from J; bases unmatched to any gene: 8.

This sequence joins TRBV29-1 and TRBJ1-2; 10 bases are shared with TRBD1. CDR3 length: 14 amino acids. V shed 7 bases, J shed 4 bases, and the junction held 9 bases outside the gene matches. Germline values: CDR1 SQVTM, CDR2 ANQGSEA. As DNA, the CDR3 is TGCAGCGCCACCCGGGACAGGGGCTTCTATGGCTACACCTTC. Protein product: CSATRDRGFYGYTF.

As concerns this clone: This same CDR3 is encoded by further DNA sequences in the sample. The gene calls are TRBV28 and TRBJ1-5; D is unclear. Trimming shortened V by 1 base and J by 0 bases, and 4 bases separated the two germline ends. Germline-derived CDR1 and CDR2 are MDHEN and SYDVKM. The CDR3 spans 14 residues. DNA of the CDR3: TGTGCCAGCAGTTTATCTATTAGCAATCAGCCCCAGCATTTT. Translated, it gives CASSLSISNQPQHF. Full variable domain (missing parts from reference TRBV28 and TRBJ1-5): DVKVTQSSRYLVKRTGEKVFLECVQDMDHENMFWYRQDPGLGLRLIYFSYDVKMKEKGDIPEGYSVSREKKERFSLILESASTNQTSMYLCASSLSISNQPQHFGDGTRLSIL.

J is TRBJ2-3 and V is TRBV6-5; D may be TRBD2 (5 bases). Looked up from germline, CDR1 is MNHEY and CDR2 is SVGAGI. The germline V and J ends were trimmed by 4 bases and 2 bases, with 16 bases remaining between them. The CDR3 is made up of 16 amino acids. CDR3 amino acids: CASSSLSLGNTDTQYF. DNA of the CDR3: TGTGCCAGCAGTTCCCTTTCACTCGGGAACACAGATACGCAGTATTTT.

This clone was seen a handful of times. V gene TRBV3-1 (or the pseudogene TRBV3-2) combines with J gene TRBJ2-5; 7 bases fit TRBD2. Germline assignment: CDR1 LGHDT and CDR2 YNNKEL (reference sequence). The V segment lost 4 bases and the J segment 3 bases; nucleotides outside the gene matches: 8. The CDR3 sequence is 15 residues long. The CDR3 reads CASSPQAGVEETQYF. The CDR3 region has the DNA TGTGCCAGCAGCCCGCAGGCGGGGGTAGAAGAGACCCAGTACTTC.

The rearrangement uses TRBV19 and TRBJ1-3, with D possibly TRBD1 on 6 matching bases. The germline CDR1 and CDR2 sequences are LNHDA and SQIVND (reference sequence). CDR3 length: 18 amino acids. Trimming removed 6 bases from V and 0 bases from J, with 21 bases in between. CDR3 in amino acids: CASRRDAGTSSSGNTIYF. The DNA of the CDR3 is TGTGCCAGTAGACGAGATGCCGGGACATCGAGCTCTGGAAACACCATATATTTT.

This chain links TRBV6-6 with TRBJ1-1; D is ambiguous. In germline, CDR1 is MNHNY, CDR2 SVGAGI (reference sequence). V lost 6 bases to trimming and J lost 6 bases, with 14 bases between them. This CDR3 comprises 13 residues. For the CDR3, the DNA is TGTGCCAGCAGCGATGGGTGGAGGGCTGAAGCTTTCTTT. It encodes CASSDGWRAEAFF.